Below, 3 T cell receptor beta chains from the same sample are listed, as sequenced in a study of a mutant IDH1 vaccine in newly diagnosed glioma. Time point specified: week 23, last vaccination. Each dose delivered 300 ug of mutant IDH1 20-mer peptide subcutaneously with imiquimod. These receptors' antigens are unknown. TCRdb keeps only in-frame clones here, not all; method: immunoSEQ multiplex PCR. The table shows 9,500 to 12,000 clones, with 88% occurring only once. The starting material was PBMCs, obtained from a glioma patient whose treatment included an IDH1 peptide vaccine. The receptor source for this set is a woman between 40 and 50 years old with glioma. Some clones in this sample may be carry-over from other donors' samples.

The J gene is TRBJ1-3, the V gene TRBV9; D is undetermined. The V gene lost 3 bases and the J gene lost 0 bases, with 13 bases spanning the gap. The germline CDR1 and CDR2 sequences are SGDLS and YYNGEE. This CDR3 contains 16 residues. CDR3 sequence reads: CASSEAQDFSGNTIYF. CDR3 nucleotide sequence: TGTGCCAGCAGCGAAGCTCAGGATTTCTCTGGAAACACCATATATTTT.

This clone appeared a few times. This rearrangement joins TRBV6-6 to TRBJ1-6, with 7 bases fitting TRBD1. The CDR3 is made up of 16 amino acids. The V gene's germline CDR1 is MNHNY and CDR2 SVGAGI (reference sequence). After removal of 0 bases from V and 8 bases from J, the junction contained 7 bases not matched to a gene. DNA of the CDR3: TGTGCCAGCAGTTACTCGACCAGGGGGGATTATTCACCCCTCCACTTT. Encoded protein: CASSYSTRGDYSPLHF.

CDR3 loop: CASRGDRGDIQYF. The CDR3 bases are TGTGCCAGCAGGGGGGACAGGGGAGACATTCAGTACTTC. This chain connects TRBV5-4 to TRBJ2-4; 10 nucleotides agree with TRBD1. Unmatched junction bases numbered 4, after V lost 5 bases and J lost 8 bases. CDR1 and CDR2 from the germline V gene are SGHNT and YYREEE (reference sequence). This CDR3 is 13 amino acids long.